Listed below are T cell receptor beta chains from one sample, sequenced in a study of T cell changes during pregnancy in multiple sclerosis. Sequencing was performed with immunoSEQ multiplex PCR; in TCRdb, only in-frame clones are kept and a portion is missing. The sample records about 57,000 clones, approximately 90% being singletons. The specimen was CD4+ T cells from peripheral blood mononuclear cells, collected before pregnancy. The receptor source for this set is a female donor with multiple sclerosis, enrolled in a pregnancy study. CDR3s include the opening cysteine and the closing phenylalanine or tryptophan. The D gene is left open where the match is weak. Clone size is given for some rows only: seen once, a few or many times, or a class if the clone is expanded.

clone_size	v_call	j_call	cdr3_length	d_call	cdr3_aa	cdr3_nt
-	TRBV5-6	TRBJ2-2	15	TRBD2	CASSPGLASTGELFF	TGTGCCAGCAGCCCTGGACTAGCGAGCACCGGGGAGCTGTTTTTT
-	TRBV2	TRBJ1-2	15	TRBD1	CASRDTGTGGQGYTF	TGTGCCAGCAGGGACACCGGGACAGGGGGCCAGGGCTACACCTTC
-	TRBV5-1	TRBJ2-5	15	TRBD1	CASSPRQGARETQYF	TGCGCCAGCAGCCCCAGACAGGGGGCGCGTGAGACCCAGTACTTC
-	TRBV6-5	TRBJ2-5	14	TRBD1	CASSLGTGVGTQYF	TGTGCCAGCAGTCTAGGGACAGGGGTCGGGACCCAGTACTTC
once	TRBV2	TRBJ2-2	16	-	CASSDIRQWGTGELFF	TGTGCCAGCAGTGATATAAGACAGTGGGGCACCGGGGAGCTGTTTTTT
-	TRBV27	TRBJ2-1	12	-	CASSLGPRKQFF	TGTGCCAGCAGTTTAGGGCCCAGGAAGCAGTTCTTC
-	TRBV19	TRBJ1-2	12	TRBD1	CASSDRGYGYTF	TGTGCCAGTAGCGACAGGGGTTACGGCTACACCTTC
-	TRBV6-1	TRBJ1-1	14	TRBD1	CASRENPPGQGAFF	TGTGCCAGCAGGGAAAACCCCCCCGGACAGGGAGCTTTCTTT
-	TRBV28	TRBJ2-1	15	-	CASSPPGSSYNEQFF	TGTGCCAGCAGTCCTCCGGGGAGCTCCTACAATGAGCAGTTCTTC
-	TRBV18	TRBJ2-3	14	-	CASSLTGSTDTQYF	TGTGCCAGCTCACTCACAGGGAGCACAGATACGCAGTATTTT
-	TRBV11-2	TRBJ2-2	18	TRBD2	CASSRVRTSGSEVGELFF	TGTGCCAGCAGCCGAGTCCGGACTAGCGGGAGTGAGGTCGGGGAGCTGTTTTTT
-	TRBV18	TRBJ2-7	16	-	CASSPQAGLHSYEQYF	TGTGCCAGCTCACCACAGGCAGGGCTACACTCCTACGAGCAGTACTTC
-	TRBV19	TRBJ1-5	14	-	CASSIGVRNQPQHF	TGTGCCAGTAGTATCGGGGTCCGCAATCAGCCCCAGCATTTT
once	TRBV5-1	TRBJ1-2	13	TRBD1	CASSHDRDYGYTF	TGCGCCAGCAGCCACGACAGGGACTATGGCTACACCTTC
-	TRBV7-9	TRBJ2-2	16	TRBD2	CASSLRAGVLGGELFF	TGTGCCAGCAGCTTAAGAGCGGGAGTATTAGGCGGGGAGCTGTTTTTT
-	TRBV14	TRBJ2-2	13	-	CASGSGLTGELFF	TGTGCCAGCGGTTCAGGGCTCACCGGGGAGCTGTTTTTT
-	TRBV18	TRBJ2-3	19	TRBD2	CASSPLGLAGGVSADTQYF	TGTGCCAGCTCACCCCTGGGACTAGCGGGAGGTGTTAGCGCAGATACGCAGTATTTT